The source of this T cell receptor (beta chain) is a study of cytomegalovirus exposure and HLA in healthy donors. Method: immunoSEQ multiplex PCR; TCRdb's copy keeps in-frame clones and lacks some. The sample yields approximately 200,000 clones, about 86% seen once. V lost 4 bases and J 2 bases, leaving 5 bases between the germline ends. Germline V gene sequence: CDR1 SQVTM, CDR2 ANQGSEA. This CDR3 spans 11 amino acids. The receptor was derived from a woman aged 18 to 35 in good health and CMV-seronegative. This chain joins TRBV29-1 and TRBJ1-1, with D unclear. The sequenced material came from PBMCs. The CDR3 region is CSVAINTEAFF. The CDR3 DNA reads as TGCAGCGTTGCTATAAACACTGAAGCTTTCTTT.